The TCR beta chain under discussion was sequenced for a study of Ad26.COV2.S vaccination and SARS-CoV-2 variants. Assay: immunoSEQ multiplex PCR; the TCRdb copy retains only in-frame clones and omits some. The sample lists around 300,000 clones; 85% to 90% were seen once. Noted treatment: around 19 received Ad26.COV2.S at low or high dose, single or two shots; about five received placebo; per-sample allocation not given. The investigators took samples on day 63 after the first vaccine or placebo injection. The CDR3 consists of 17 residues. Germline V lookup: CDR1 SGHDN, CDR2 FVKESK. With 0 bases clipped from V and 5 bases from J, the junction kept 10 bases outside the gene matches.

The TCR sequence derives from a person aged 18-65 years who received the Ad26.COV2.S COVID-19 vaccine or a placebo. The V gene is TRBV14, the J gene TRBJ2-5; 9 bases agree with TRBD1. The sequencing here drew on peripheral blood, taken in a trial of Ad26.COV2.S vaccine versus placebo. The CDR3 protein is CASSQEGQGRGSETQYF. The CDR3 DNA is TGTGCCAGCAGCCAAGAGGGACAGGGAAGGGGTTCGGAGACCCAGTACTTC.